This T cell receptor (beta chain) is from a study of OX40 agonist ivuxolimab in advanced cancers. Overall study context: Patients' therapy was ivuxolimab, an antibody that acts as an agonist of OX40 (CD134).

Measured with immunoSEQ multiplex PCR; TCRdb has only the in-frame clones, and not every one. The sample lists around 13,000 clones, 75% to 85% occurring once. Blood draws occurred at baseline, cycle 4 day 1, and cycle 7 day 1. The clonotype comes from an adult with an advanced solid tumor such as melanoma, head and neck, liver or kidney cancer. Sequenced here: CD4+ or CD8+ T cells sorted from blood, sampled in a trial of the OX40 agonist ivuxolimab.

CDR3 in amino acids: CATSLEGGSSYEQYF. The DNA for the CDR3 is TGTGCCACCAGCCTCGAAGGCGGAAGCTCCTACGAGCAGTACTTC. This chain uses TRBV15 with TRBJ2-7; D is ambiguous. CDR3 length equals 15 residues. V was cut by 5 bases and J by 0 bases, with 14 bases left in between. CDR1 is LNHNV, CDR2 YYDKDF, per germline (reference sequence).